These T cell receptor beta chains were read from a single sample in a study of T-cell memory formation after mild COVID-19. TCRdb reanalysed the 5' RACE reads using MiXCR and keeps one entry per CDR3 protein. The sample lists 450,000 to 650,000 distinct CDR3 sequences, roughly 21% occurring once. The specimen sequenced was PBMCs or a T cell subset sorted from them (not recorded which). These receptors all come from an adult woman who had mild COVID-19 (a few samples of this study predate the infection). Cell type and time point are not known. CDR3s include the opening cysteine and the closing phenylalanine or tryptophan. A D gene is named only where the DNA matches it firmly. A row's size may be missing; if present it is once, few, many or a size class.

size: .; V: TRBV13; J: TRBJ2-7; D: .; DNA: TGTGCCAGCAGCTTAACAGGGATAGGCAACGAGCAGTACTTC; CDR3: CASSLTGIGNEQYF
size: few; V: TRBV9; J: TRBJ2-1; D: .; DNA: TGTGCCAGCAGCGTAGAGGTGTCGGGGAATGAGCAGTTCTTC; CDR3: CASSVEVSGNEQFF
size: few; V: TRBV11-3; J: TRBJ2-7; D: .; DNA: TGTGCCAGCAGTTGGGGAGCCGAGCAGTACTTC; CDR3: CASSWGAEQYF
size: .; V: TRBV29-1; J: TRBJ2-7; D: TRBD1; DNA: TGCAGCGTTGTTACCGGGACAGTCACCTACGAGCAGTACTTC; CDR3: CSVVTGTVTYEQYF
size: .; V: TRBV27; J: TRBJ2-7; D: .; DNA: TGTGCCAGCAGTTTAGGGATCGGCGGATACGAGCAGTACTTC; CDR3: CASSLGIGGYEQYF
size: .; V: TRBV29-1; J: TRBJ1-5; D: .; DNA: TGCAGCGTTGGTAGTTCGACAGATCGCAATCAGCCCCAGCATTTT; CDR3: CSVGSSTDRNQPQHF
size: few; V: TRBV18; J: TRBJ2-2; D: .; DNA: TGTGCCAGCTCATTTCGACAGCTCAACACCGGGGAGCTGTTTTTT; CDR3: CASSFRQLNTGELFF
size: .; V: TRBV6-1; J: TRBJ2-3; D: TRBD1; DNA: TGTGCCAGCAGTTCTACCCGGGACAGGCCCTCCTCCGCAGATACGCAGTATTTT; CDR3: CASSSTRDRPSSADTQYF
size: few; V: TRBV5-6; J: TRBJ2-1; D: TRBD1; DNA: TGTGCCAGCAGCTCCGGGACAGGGGGTGAGCAGTTCTTC; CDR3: CASSSGTGGEQFF
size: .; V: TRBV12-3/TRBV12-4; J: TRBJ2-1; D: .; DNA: TGTGCCAGCGGACCCTTCCCCCCGGAGTTAGAATACAATGAGCAGTTCTTC; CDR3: CASGPFPPELEYNEQFF
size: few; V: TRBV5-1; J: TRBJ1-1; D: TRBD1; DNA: TGCGCCAGCAGCTTAAGACAGGGGGATCACACTGAAGCTTTCTTT; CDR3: CASSLRQGDHTEAFF
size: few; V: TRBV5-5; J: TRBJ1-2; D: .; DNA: TGTGCCAGCAGCTTACCCTCCGGGACGGCGTCTGAAGGCTACACCTTC; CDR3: CASSLPSGTASEGYTF
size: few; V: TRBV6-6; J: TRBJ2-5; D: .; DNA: TGTGCCAGCAGTCAAAAAGAGACCCAGTACTTC; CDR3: CASSQKETQYF
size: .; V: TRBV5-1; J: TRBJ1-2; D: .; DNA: TGCGCCAGCAGCCTGTTAGGGGACATCCGTGGCTACACCTTC; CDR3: CASSLLGDIRGYTF
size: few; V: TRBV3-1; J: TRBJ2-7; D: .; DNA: TGTGCCAGCAGCCAAGGGGTGCAGGCCTACGAGCAGTACTTC; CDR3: CASSQGVQAYEQYF
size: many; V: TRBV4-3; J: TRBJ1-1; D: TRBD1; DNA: TGCGCCAGCAGCCTCGGACAGGGGCTGTCCACTGAAGCTTTCTTT; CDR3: CASSLGQGLSTEAFF
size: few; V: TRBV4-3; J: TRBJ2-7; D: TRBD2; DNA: TGCGCCAGCAGCCAAGGACTAGCGGGTAACTACGAGCAGTACTTC; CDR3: CASSQGLAGNYEQYF
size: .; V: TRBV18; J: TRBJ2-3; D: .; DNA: TGTGCCAGCTCACCTATTCAGCGGGTCACAGATACGCAGTATTTT; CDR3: CASSPIQRVTDTQYF
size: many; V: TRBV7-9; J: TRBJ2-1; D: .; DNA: TGTGCCATCCCGGGTGACTACAATGAGCAGTTCTTC; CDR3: CAIPGDYNEQFF
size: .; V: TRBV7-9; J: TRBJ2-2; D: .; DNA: TGTGCCAGCAGCTTCCAGGGATGGGACACCGGGGAGCTGTTTTTT; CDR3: CASSFQGWDTGELFF
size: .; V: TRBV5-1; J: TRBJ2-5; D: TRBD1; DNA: TGCGCCAGCAGCTTCCGGACAGGGGGTTCGCGGGAGACCCAGTACTTC; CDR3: CASSFRTGGSRETQYF
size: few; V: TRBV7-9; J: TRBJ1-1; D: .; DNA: TGTGCCAGCAGCTTAGGCGGGTCGGGGGCTTTCTTT; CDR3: CASSLGGSGAFF
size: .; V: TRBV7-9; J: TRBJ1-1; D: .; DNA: TGTGCCAGCAGCTCCCCAAGAGGGGATATGGCTGAAGCTTTCTTT; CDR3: CASSSPRGDMAEAFF
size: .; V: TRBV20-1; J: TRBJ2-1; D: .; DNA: TGCAGTGCTAGGGGTAGGGGCTACAATGAGCAGTTCTTC; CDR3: CSARGRGYNEQFF
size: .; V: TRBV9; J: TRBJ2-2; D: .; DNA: TGTGCCAGCAGCGTAGCCCCGGCCGGGGTGGCATACACCGGGGAGCTGTTTTTT; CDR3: CASSVAPAGVAYTGELFF
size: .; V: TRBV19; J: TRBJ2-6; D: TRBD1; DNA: TGTGCCAGCGGGACAGGGTACTCTGGGGCCAACGTCCTGACTTTC; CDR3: CASGTGYSGANVLTF
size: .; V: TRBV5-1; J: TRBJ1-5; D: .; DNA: TGCGCCAGCAGCCCGGGGGTGTCCGGGGATCAGCCCCAGCATTTT; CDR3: CASSPGVSGDQPQHF
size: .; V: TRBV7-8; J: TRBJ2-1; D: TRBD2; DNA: TGTGCCAGCAGCGCCCCCGGGAGGGCCCATGAGCAGTTCTTC; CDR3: CASSAPGRAHEQFF
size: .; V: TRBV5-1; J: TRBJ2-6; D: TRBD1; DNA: TGCGCCAGCAGCACGGGGACAGGGGGTTTGGGGGCCAACGTCCTGACTTTC; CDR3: CASSTGTGGLGANVLTF
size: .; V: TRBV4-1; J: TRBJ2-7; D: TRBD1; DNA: TGCGCCAGCAGCCAGGGACAGGGGGACTACGAGCAGTACTTC; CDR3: CASSQGQGDYEQYF
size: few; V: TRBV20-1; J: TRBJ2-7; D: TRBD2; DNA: TGCAGTGCTAGAGACCCAGCGGGAGGCTACGAGCAGTACTTC; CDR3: CSARDPAGGYEQYF
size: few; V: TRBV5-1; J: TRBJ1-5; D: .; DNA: TGCGCCAGCAGCTTGGCCCCGGATCAGCCCCAGCATTTT; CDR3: CASSLAPDQPQHF
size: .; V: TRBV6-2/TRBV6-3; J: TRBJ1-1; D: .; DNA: TGTGCCAGCAGTTACTCTACGAGCTCATACACTGAAGCTTTCTTT; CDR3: CASSYSTSSYTEAFF
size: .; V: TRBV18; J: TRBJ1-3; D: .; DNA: TGTGCCAGCTCACCCAGCCTTAGCTCTGGAAACACCATATATTTT; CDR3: CASSPSLSSGNTIYF
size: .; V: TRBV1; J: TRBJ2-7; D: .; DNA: TGCACCAGCAGCCAAGGTAACCGAGGGGGCTACGAGCAGTACTTC; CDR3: CTSSQGNRGGYEQYF
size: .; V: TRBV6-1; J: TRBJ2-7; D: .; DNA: TGTGCCAGCAGTGAAATGGGGCTCCGTGAGTACTTC; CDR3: CASSEMGLREYF
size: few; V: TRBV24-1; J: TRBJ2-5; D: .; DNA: TGTGCCACCAGTGACTCAGAGACCCAGTACTTC; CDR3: CATSDSETQYF
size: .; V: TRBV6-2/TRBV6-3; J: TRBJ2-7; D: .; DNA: TGTGCCAGCAGTACGCGAGGGAGCTCCTACGAGCAGTACTTC; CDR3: CASSTRGSSYEQYF
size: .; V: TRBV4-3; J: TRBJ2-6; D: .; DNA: TGCGCCAGCAGCCAAGATATCGGAGGAGTCATCTCTGGGGCCAACGTCCTGACTTTC; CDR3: CASSQDIGGVISGANVLTF
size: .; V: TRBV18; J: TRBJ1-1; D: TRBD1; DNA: TGTGCCAGCTCACCACCGGACAGGAGGAACACTGAAGCTTTCTTT; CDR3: CASSPPDRRNTEAFF
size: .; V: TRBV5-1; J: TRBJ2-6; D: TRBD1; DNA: TGCGCCAGCAGCTGGGGACAGAACTCTGGGGCCAACGTCCTGACTTTC; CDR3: CASSWGQNSGANVLTF
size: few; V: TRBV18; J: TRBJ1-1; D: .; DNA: TGTGCCAGCTCACCACCGACGCAGCCAATGAACACTGAAGCTTTCTTT; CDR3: CASSPPTQPMNTEAFF
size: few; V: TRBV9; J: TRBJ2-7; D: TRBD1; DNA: TGTGCCAGCAGCGCTACAGGGGTGGGCTCCTACGAGCAGTACTTC; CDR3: CASSATGVGSYEQYF